The clone carrying this TCR beta chain has just a few counts. Its specificity is not known. An end of the junction differs from the germline gene, which may be a read error. Using its own MiXCR run on the 5' RACE reads, TCRdb lists one record per CDR3 protein. The table includes roughly 56,000 distinct CDR3 sequences, roughly a tenth detected once. The CDR3 consists of 12 residues. Germline V gene data show CDR1 as SEHNR and CDR2 as FQNEAQ (reference sequence). This entry is derived from a study of early T cells in non-severe SARS-CoV-2 infection. Study summary: Sequencing input comprised bulk RNA from unsorted whole blood; chain pairing was not available.

Study-wide findings and caveats: VDJdb matching skewed toward anti-spike CD8 responses, missing private and CD4 specificities.

Material for sequencing was whole blood. This sequence originates from an adult who was a healthcare worker with PCR-confirmed SARS-CoV-2 infection or an uninfected control (not recorded which). The rearrangement joins TRBV7-9 to TRBJ2-3; D is perhaps TRBD1 (6 bases). The CDR3 coding sequence is TGTGCCAGCAGCAGGGACACAAATACGCAGTATTTT. Translated, it gives CASSRDTNTQYF. Drawing the rest from reference TRBV7-9 and TRBJ2-3, the complete variable domain is DTGVSQNPRHKITKRGQNVTFRCDPISEHNRLYWYRQTLGQGPEFLTYFQNEAQLEKSRLLSDRFSAERPKGSFSTLEIQRTEQGDSAMYLCASSRDTNTQYFGPGTRLTVL.